This T cell receptor beta chain was obtained from a study of memory CD4+ T cells and cytomegalovirus serostatus. Trimming left V 6 bases short and J 4 bases short, with 10 bases between. Germline lookup yields CDR1 MNHEY and CDR2 SMNVEV (reference sequence). This CDR3 is 13 amino acids long. The sort gate was single viable CD3+CD4+CD8-CD45RO+ cells for memory CD4+ T cells. Libraries were prepared by immunoSEQ multiplex PCR; TCRdb keeps only in-frame clonotypes and omits some of them. The sample contains around 53,000 clones, 80% to 85% of which appear only once. V gene TRBV27 combines with J gene TRBJ2-1; perhaps TRBD1 as D (5 bases). Source material: memory CD4+ T cells from blood. This sequence was found in an adult in good health and CMV-seropositive. This chain's CDR3 is CASRLDTYNEQFF. Written as DNA, the CDR3 is TGTGCCAGCAGATTGGACACGTACAATGAGCAGTTCTTC.